This T cell receptor beta chain is drawn from a study of CD8+CD57+ T cells in acquired aplastic anemia. Sequencing was done on patients that had shown CD8+CD57+ cell expansion by flow cytometry. Receipt of therapy had not occurred in any patient by the time of blood sampling. Notes on the study in general: No significant difference in CD8+ Simpson's diversity was found between patients and controls. Patients and controls had in common approximately 28 CD8+ CDR3 sequences.

Investigators profiled TCR beta VDJ and CDR3 from genomic DNA template. TCRdb re-analysed the reads in MiXCR, keeping a single row per CDR3 protein. The table records fewer than 250,000 distinct CDR3 sequences, more than 40% of them present only once. Concerning this clonotype: Its antigen remains unknown.

The CDR3 sequence is 16 residues long. Per the germline V gene, CDR1 is MGHDK and CDR2 is SYGVNS. V lost 7 bases and J 7 bases, leaving 20 bases between the germline ends. This chain uses TRBV25-1 with TRBJ1-6; D is unclear. Material: sorted CD4+, CD8+, or CD8+CD57+ T cells (not recorded which) from PBMCs. This sequence was found in a human donor with aplastic anemia. Here the CDR3 reads CASNPPEVPRNSPLHF. In DNA form, the CDR3 reads TGTGCCAGCAATCCACCGGAGGTACCAAGGAATTCACCCCTCCACTTT.